These 18 T cell receptor beta chains share one sample of origin, sequenced in a study of T cell clonality in common variable immunodeficiency. Profiling relied on immunoSEQ multiplex PCR, and the TCRdb table lists in-frame clones only, not all of them. Sampling found 39,000 or so clones, none seen once. Sequenced input: peripheral blood mononuclear cells. The receptors shown here come from a person aged 18 to 70 in good health.

The sample holds many counts of this clone. The read finishes 3 residues shy of the CDR3 end, and the germline J gene is used to complete it. The chain employs TRBV6-1 and TRBJ2-3, with 7 positions matching TRBD2. CDR1 and CDR2 (germline): MNHNS, SASEGT. The CDR3 loop spans 16 amino acids. J was trimmed by 2 bases and V by 2 bases; bases with no gene match: 7. The part of the CDR3 DNA that was read is TGTGCCAGCAGTGAATGGGCTAGCGGTCCCACAGATACG. It encodes CASSEWASGPTDT. The entire CDR3 reads CASSEWASGPTDTQYF.

This clone was counted at least ten times. The CDR3 end is not reached by the read, which stops 3 residues before it; the germline J gene fills it in. The chain employs TRBV28 and TRBJ2-3, with 8 nucleotides matching TRBD2. V shed 7 bases and J 6 bases; nucleotides not matched to a gene: 12. The CDR3 spans 15 residues. Germline V lookup: CDR1 MDHEN, CDR2 SYDVKM. The CDR3 loop reads CASTTRLASLDTQYF. The part of the CDR3 DNA that was read is TGTGCCAGCACCACCCGACTAGCGAGTCTGGATACG.

This clone was detected ten times or more. From the germline J gene comes the end of the CDR3, since the read stops 3 residues before it. V is TRBV29-1 and J is TRBJ2-7, with TRBD2 as a possible D gene (7 bases). The CDR3 length is 14 residues. The ends were cut back, 7 bases at V and 2 bases at J, with 18 bases in the middle. CDR1 is SQVTM, CDR2 ANQGSEA, per germline. The CDR3 bases that were read are TGCAGCGCCATTTCGATCGGGGGGCCCTACGAG. Amino acids: CSAISIGGPYE. The CDR3 in full is CSAISIGGPYEQYF.

In its sample, this clone was seen a few times. The read terminates 3 residues ahead of where the CDR3 ends, so the germline J gene completes it. The chain has TRBV5-1 and TRBJ2-1, with TRBD1 matching 8 bases. The CDR3 totals 15 residues. J lost 8 bases, V lost 0 bases, and 7 bases had no gene match. The germline V gene has CDR1 SGHRS and CDR2 YFSETQ. Partial CDR3 DNA: TGCGCCAGCAGCTTGGGTTGGACAGGGTCGGATGAG. Its translation: CASSLGWTGSDE. The CDR3 reads in full as CASSLGWTGSDEQFF.

A note on this clone: The read terminates 3 residues ahead of where the CDR3 ends, so the germline J gene completes it. This chain joins TRBV5-1 and TRBJ1-4; D is possibly TRBD1 (6 bases). Germline-derived CDR1 and CDR2 are SGHRS and YFSETQ. The CDR3 consists of 15 residues. The sequenced CDR3 bases are TGCGCCAGCAGCCCGTACAGGGTTAACAATTCACCA. It specifies CASSPYRVNNSP. The full CDR3 protein is CASSPYRVNNSPLFF. The complete variable domain, with remaining parts taken from reference TRBV5-1 and TRBJ1-4, reads KAGVTQTPRYLIKTRGQQVTLSCSPISGHRSVSWYQQTPGQGLQFLFEYFSETQRNKGNFPGRFSGRQFSNSRSEMNVSTLELGDSALYLCASSPYRVNNSPLFFGSGTQLSVL.

The sample holds many counts of this clone. Coverage ceases 3 residues before the CDR3 finishes, and the germline J gene fills in the end. The V gene is TRBV2, the J gene TRBJ2-7, with TRBD1 identical over 7 bases. V dropped 8 bases and J dropped 3; count of bases not matched to a gene: 4. The CDR3 extends over 12 amino acids. Germline V gene lookup returns CDR1 SNHLY and CDR2 FYNNEI. The DNA read from the CDR3 is TGTGCCAGCTCACGGGACAGCTACGAG. Protein product: CASSRDSYE. The CDR3 reads in full as CASSRDSYEQYF.

There are many counts of this clone. The read stops 3 residues short of the end of the CDR3; the missing end is completed from the germline J gene. The chain is built from TRBV19 and TRBJ2-6, with D possibly TRBD1 on 5 matching bases. Trimming removed 3 bases from V and 3 bases from J, with 9 bases in between. CDR1 and CDR2 from the germline V gene are LNHDA and SQIVND (reference sequence). CDR3 length: 15 residues. CDR3 amino acids: CASSIQGDGANVLTF. The CDR3 DNA, read in part, is TGTGCCAGTAGTATCCAGGGTGATGGGGCCAACGTC.

This clone came up a few times. The read terminates 3 residues ahead of where the CDR3 ends, so the germline J gene completes it. V gene TRBV5-1 combines with J gene TRBJ2-7, with 10 bases aligning to TRBD2. From germline, CDR1 is SGHRS and CDR2 YFSETQ. The trim removed 4 bases at V and 0 bases at J, leaving 10 bases unmatched. The CDR3 totals 17 residues. Incomplete CDR3 DNA: TGCGCCAGCAGCCCCTGGGCTAGCGGGAGTATCTCCTACGAG. It is translated as CASSPWASGSISYE. The CDR3 in its entirety is CASSPWASGSISYEQYF.

This clone was recorded at least ten times. From the germline J gene comes the end of the CDR3, since the read stops 3 residues before it. The J gene is TRBJ1-1, the V gene TRBV7-9; D gene unclear. Trimming shortened V by 1 base and J by 0 bases, and 9 bases separated the two germline ends. CDR3 size: 15 residues. Germline V gene sequence: CDR1 SEHNR, CDR2 FQNEAQ (reference sequence). The CDR3 loop is CASSLEQTMNTEAFF. The CDR3 bases that were read are TGTGCCAGCAGCTTAGAACAGACTATGAACACTGAA.

This clone was recorded at least ten times. The read ends 3 residues before the CDR3 terminus; that terminus is restored from the germline J gene. V and J are TRBV19 and TRBJ2-7, with D possibly being TRBD1 (7 bases). CDR3 length: 14 residues. The V gene's germline CDR1 is LNHDA and CDR2 SQIVND (reference sequence). V was cut by 4 bases and J by 3 bases, with 13 bases left in between. The chain's CDR3 is CASSTRDSLYEQYF. Partial CDR3 DNA: TGTGCCAGTAGTACGCGGGACAGTCTCTACGAG.

This clone was seen ten or more times. The CDR3 extends 3 residues past the end of the read, so its final part is completed from the germline J gene. The V and J genes are TRBV5-6 and TRBJ2-1; possibly TRBD2 for D (6 bases). Trimming removed 3 bases at V and 4 bases at J, with 11 bases between. The V gene's germline CDR1 is SGHDT and CDR2 YYEEEE. The CDR3 totals 14 residues. The DNA read from the CDR3 is TGTGCCAGCAGCTCGCGGGGTCAGTACAATGAG. This codes for CASSSRGQYNE. Given in full, the CDR3 is CASSSRGQYNEQFF.

This clone was found a few times. The sequence runs out 3 residues before the end of the CDR3; the remainder is reconstructed from the germline J gene. V usage is TRBV13 and J usage is TRBJ2-3, with 8 nucleotides matching TRBD2. Germline CDR1 is PRHDT and CDR2 is FYEKMQ (reference sequence). This CDR3 has 20 amino acids. Losses at the gene ends were 5 bases for V and 2 bases for J; bases not matched to a gene: 21. CDR3 DNA, as far as it was read: TGTGCCAGCAGCCACCCCCGGGACCAGCGGGAGTCACGTTTCACAGATACG. The encoded protein is CASSHPRDQRESRFTDT. The CDR3 in its entirety is CASSHPRDQRESRFTDTQYF.

Worth noting for this clone: The read falls 3 residues short of the CDR3 end, and the missing part is taken from the germline J gene. This chain connects TRBV7-2 to TRBJ2-3, with 12 nucleotides matching TRBD1. The V gene end was trimmed by 3 bases and the J gene end by 6 bases; junction bases not matched to a gene: 1. This CDR3 is built from 14 residues. Germline CDR1 and CDR2: SGHTA and FQGNSA. CDR3 in amino acids: CASSLGQGADTQYF. Incomplete CDR3 DNA: TGTGCCAGCAGCTTGGGACAGGGGGCGGATACG.

This clone was detected many times. Incomplete CDR3 DNA: TGTGCCAGCAGCCAAGGGACAGGGGGGAACACTGAA. This codes for CASSQGTGGNTE. The whole CDR3 protein reads CASSQGTGGNTEAFF. J is TRBJ1-1 and V is TRBV14; the match to TRBD1 covers 10 bases. Sequencing ends 3 residues short of the CDR3 end; the germline J gene provides the rest. J was trimmed by 1 base and V by 1 base; bases with no gene match: 0. The CDR3 has 15 amino acids. Germline values: CDR1 SGHDN, CDR2 FVKESK.

Ten or more counts support this clone. From the germline J gene comes the end of the CDR3, since the read stops 3 residues before it. The V call is TRBV12-3 or TRBV12-4, the J call TRBJ2-5; TRBD1 agrees at 7 bases. There are 14 residues in the CDR3. Trimming took 5 bases from V and 4 from J; bases not matched to a gene: 7. The sequenced CDR3 bases are TGTGCCAGCAGTCGAACTAGGGGGCGAGAGACC. Encoded protein: CASSRTRGRET. The complete CDR3 sequence is CASSRTRGRETQYF.

This clone was observed many times. The CDR3 goes on 3 residues after the read ends, and that part is filled in from the germline J gene. The chain is built from TRBV29-1 and TRBJ2-5, with 10 bases identical to TRBD2. The CDR3 extends over 15 amino acids. The germline V gene has CDR1 SQVTM and CDR2 ANQGSEA. CDR3 sequence: CGLSVVAGGGETQYF. CDR3 bases read: TGCGGGTTAAGTGTGGTAGCGGGAGGAGGAGAGACC.

At least ten counts were recorded for this clone. The sequence runs out 3 residues before the end of the CDR3; the remainder is reconstructed from the germline J gene. This chain uses TRBV19 with TRBJ1-5; TRBD1 is a possible D gene (6 bases). V was trimmed by 5 bases and J by 0 bases, leaving 20 bases between them. The CDR3 has 18 residues. Germline CDR1 LNHDA, CDR2 SQIVND (reference sequence). The DNA read from the CDR3 is TGTGCCAGTAGTTCCCCCACGGACAGACCATATAGCAATCAGCCC. Translated, it gives CASSSPTDRPYSNQP. The entire CDR3 is CASSSPTDRPYSNQPQHF.

At least ten counts were recorded for this clone. The CDR3 is cut off 3 residues early in the read; its end comes from the germline J gene. This chain links TRBV7-8 with TRBJ2-2; 8 bases agree with TRBD2. The germline gives CDR1 SGHVS, CDR2 FQNEAQ. CDR3 length: 15 amino acids. V trimming: 1 base; J trimming: 4 bases; junction bases outside the gene matches: 2. The CDR3 DNA, read in part, is TGTGCCAGCAGCTTAGGGGGGACTAGCACCGGGGAG. It translates to CASSLGGTSTGE. The entire CDR3 is CASSLGGTSTGELFF. The full variable domain, rest sourced from reference TRBV7-8 and TRBJ2-2, is GAGVSQSPRYKVAKRGQDVALRCDPISGHVSLFWYQQALGQGPEFLTYFQNEAQLDKSGLPSDRFFAERPEGSVSTLKIQRTQQEDSAVYLCASSLGGTSTGELFFGEGSRLTVL.